Each of the 27 T cell receptor beta chains below was sequenced from the same sample in a study of OX40 agonist ivuxolimab in advanced cancers. This table comes from immunoSEQ multiplex PCR, and its TCRdb copy is limited to in-frame clones, with some not included. The top ten hold around 1.8% of the sample, which has 100,000 or so clones, around 84% seen once. The material sequenced was CD4+ or CD8+ T cells sorted from blood, taken in a trial of the OX40 agonist ivuxolimab. Receptors were obtained from an adult with an advanced solid tumor such as melanoma, head and neck, liver or kidney cancer.

This sequence joins TRBV5-1 and TRBJ1-6, with D uncertain. With 0 bases removed from V and 6 bases from J, the gap between germline ends came to 4 bases. The CDR3 runs to 13 residues. Germline CDR1 reads SGHRS; CDR2 reads YFSETQ. Here the CDR3 DNA reads TGCGCCAGCAGCTTGGAGCCTAATTCACCCCTCCACTTT. It codes for CASSLEPNSPLHF.

The rearrangement uses TRBV6-5 and TRBJ2-1, with 8 bases fitting TRBD2. Germline V gene data show CDR1 as MNHEY and CDR2 as SVGAGI. The CDR3 contains 14 residues. The V and J ends lost 4 bases and 13 bases, in that order; junction bases with no gene match: 12. The CDR3 here is CASSWLPKTSDQFF. In DNA form, the CDR3 reads TGTGCCAGCAGTTGGCTCCCGAAGACTAGCGATCAGTTCTTC.

As regards this clone: At one boundary the junction diverges from the germline segment, which might be a read error. This chain uses TRBV18 with TRBJ2-7, with 8 bases that match TRBD1. There are 17 residues in the CDR3. CDR1 and CDR2 (germline): KGHSH, LQKENI. The CDR3 region has the DNA TGTGCCAGCTCGCCACTTATGGAGGGGACAGGCACTACCGAGCAGTACTTC. Its translation is CASSPLMEGTGTTEQYF.

For the CDR3, the DNA is TGCGCCAGCAGCTTGGCCGGACTAGTGAGCTACGAGCAGTACTTC. Amino acids: CASSLAGLVSYEQYF. The rearrangement links TRBV5-1 to TRBJ2-7; 7 positions match TRBD2. CDR1 is SGHRS and CDR2 is YFSETQ in the germline V gene. CDR3 length: 15 residues. Trimming at V came to 0 bases and at J to 3 bases, leaving 6 bases not matched to a gene.

The chain carries TRBV29-1 and TRBJ2-1, with 7 nucleotides matching TRBD2. This CDR3 is built from 12 residues. Unmatched junction bases numbered 0, after V lost 3 bases and J lost 4 bases. Germline-derived CDR1 and CDR2 are SQVTM and ANQGSEA. In nucleotides, the CDR3 is TGCAGCGTTGAGGGGGGGTACAATGAGCAGTTCTTC. Residues: CSVEGGYNEQFF.

The rearrangement joins TRBV6-1 to TRBJ2-3; 8 bases match TRBD2. The CDR3 extends over 15 amino acids. Germline V CDR1 and CDR2: MNHNS, SASEGT. V lost 3 bases, J lost 4 bases, and 6 bases stayed unmatched. CDR3 region: CASSEQRESADTQYF. The DNA for the CDR3 is TGTGCCAGCAGTGAGCAGCGGGAGAGCGCAGATACGCAGTATTTT.

The V gene is TRBV5-1, the J gene TRBJ1-1; TRBD1 aligns across 7 bases. The trim removed 4 bases at V and 2 bases at J, leaving 5 bases unmatched. The CDR3 sequence is 14 residues long. Germline CDR1 is SGHRS and CDR2 is YFSETQ. This CDR3 reads CASSDQGGNTEAFF. The CDR3, as DNA: TGCGCCAGCAGCGACCAGGGGGGAAACACTGAAGCTTTCTTT.

The chain uses TRBV7-9 and TRBJ2-7, with no clear D. The CDR3 consists of 13 residues. Between the trimmed V and J ends, which lost 1 base and 6 bases, there was a span of 10 bases. The germline V gene has CDR1 SEHNR and CDR2 FQNEAQ (reference sequence). The CDR3 region has the DNA TGTGCCAGCAGCTTAGAGGGTCCTAGCGAGCAGTACTTC. This codes for CASSLEGPSEQYF.

The chain uses TRBV6-1 and TRBJ1-2; D is possibly TRBD1 (5 bases). The CDR3 contains 13 residues. Germline CDR1 reads MNHNS; CDR2 reads SASEGT. V gave up 3 bases and J gave up 4 bases, with 9 bases separating them. The CDR3, as DNA: TGTGCCAGCAGTGATTGGCAGGGCTATGGCTACACCTTC. Protein product: CASSDWQGYGYTF.

The chain couples TRBV7-9 to TRBJ2-7; no firm D call. This CDR3 region has 13 residues. Between the trimmed V and J ends, which lost 3 bases and 2 bases, there was a span of 8 bases. CDR1 and CDR2 (germline): SEHNR, FQNEAQ (reference sequence). The CDR3 is CASSLSQTYEQYF. The CDR3 coding sequence is TGTGCCAGCAGCTTGAGCCAGACCTACGAGCAGTACTTC.

The V gene is TRBV19, the J gene TRBJ2-7, with 10 bases aligning to TRBD2. V lost 1 base, J lost 3 bases, and 3 bases stayed unmatched. Germline V gene sequence: CDR1 LNHDA, CDR2 SQIVND (reference sequence). The CDR3 sequence is 15 residues long. The CDR3 loop is CASSIGTSGHYEQYF. In DNA form, the CDR3 reads TGTGCCAGTAGTATAGGGACTAGCGGCCACTACGAGCAGTACTTC.

A word on this clone: Mismatch with germline at one junction end may stem from a read error. The chain recombines TRBV7-7 with TRBJ2-5; possible D gene TRBD2, 7 bases. Germline V gives CDR1 SSHAT, CDR2 FNYEAQ (reference sequence). This CDR3 region has 14 residues. CDR3 in amino acids: CASSLLGGRSTQYF. In nucleotides, the CDR3 is TGTGCTAGCAGCTTACTGGGGGGGCGGTCAACCCAGTACTTC.

The J gene is TRBJ2-3, the V gene TRBV5-6; TRBD1 might be the D (5 bases). The V end lost 1 base, the J end lost 0 bases, and 15 bases lay between the germline ends. Germline CDR1 and CDR2: SGHDT and YYEEEE. The CDR3 has 17 amino acids. The CDR3 sequence: CASSLTGQILSTDTQYF. CDR3 DNA sequence: TGTGCCAGCAGCTTGACAGGTCAGATCTTAAGCACAGATACGCAGTATTTT.

The chain employs TRBV5-4 and TRBJ1-1; no clear D gene. The V and J ends lost 2 bases and 1 base respectively, with 6 bases between them. CDR1 and CDR2 from the germline V gene are SGHNT and YYREEE (reference sequence). This CDR3 is built from 13 residues. CDR3 sequence: CASSFAANTEAFF. CDR3 bases: TGTGCCAGCAGCTTTGCAGCGAACACTGAAGCTTTCTTT.

The chain joins TRBV5-1 to TRBJ1-6; 8 bases agree with TRBD1. V lost 5 bases to trimming and J lost 10 bases; unmatched junction nucleotides: 8. This CDR3 comprises 14 residues. Germline CDR1 SGHRS, CDR2 YFSETQ. The chain's CDR3 is CASSWDRSKSPLHF. In DNA, the CDR3 is TGCGCCAGCAGTTGGGACAGGTCGAAATCACCCCTCCACTTT. Together with reference TRBV5-1 and TRBJ1-6, the CDR3 gives the full variable domain: KAGVTQTPRYLIKTRGQQVTLSCSPISGHRSVSWYQQTPGQGLQFLFEYFSETQRNKGNFPGRFSGRQFSNSRSEMNVSTLELGDSALYLCASSWDRSKSPLHFGNGTRLTVT.

The V gene is TRBV27, the J gene TRBJ1-5; D uncertain. V lost 0 bases to trimming and J lost 6 bases, with 3 bases between them. The CDR3 sequence is 12 residues long. Germline lookup yields CDR1 MNHEY and CDR2 SMNVEV (reference sequence). The CDR3 loop reads CASSLSIQPQHF. CDR3 DNA sequence: TGTGCCAGCAGTTTATCAATTCAGCCCCAGCATTTT.

The rearrangement uses TRBV7-3 and TRBJ2-7; 8 bases align to TRBD2. Germline V gene lookup returns CDR1 SGHTA and CDR2 FQGTGA. CDR3 length: 15 amino acids. The V and J ends lost 5 bases and 6 bases, in that order; junction bases with no gene match: 12. Here the CDR3 reads CASSPQAAGVGEQYF. The CDR3 coding sequence is TGTGCCAGCAGCCCGCAAGCAGCGGGAGTTGGCGAGCAGTACTTC.

This sequence joins TRBV20-1 and TRBJ2-5, with a tentative D call TRBD1 (6 bases). Looked up from germline, CDR1 is DFQATT and CDR2 is SNEGSKA (reference sequence). The V end was cut by 6 bases, the J end by 4 bases, with 9 bases between. The CDR3 spans 11 residues. CDR3 residues: CSATQGETQYF. CDR3 DNA sequence: TGCAGTGCCACACAGGGAGAGACCCAGTACTTC.

The rearrangement joins TRBV27 to TRBJ2-1; D is perhaps TRBD1 or TRBD2 (6 bases each). Germline V gene sequence: CDR1 MNHEY, CDR2 SMNVEV (reference sequence). This CDR3 has 16 residues. Between the trimmed V and J ends, which lost 5 bases and 7 bases, there was a span of 21 bases. The chain's CDR3 is CASSPRGRGGANEQFF. CDR3 in DNA: TGTGCCAGCAGTCCCCGGGGGCGCGGCGGGGCGAATGAGCAGTTCTTC.

This chain joins TRBV11-3 and TRBJ2-1; D perhaps matches TRBD1 (6 bases). CDR3 size: 14 residues. Germline CDR1 reads SGHNT; CDR2 reads YENEEA. Trimming left V 5 bases short and J 7 bases short, with 15 bases between. In nucleotides, the CDR3 is TGTGCCAGCAGCCGGGACATTCGTTGGAATGAGCAGTTCTTC. It specifies CASSRDIRWNEQFF.

V and J are TRBV19 and TRBJ1-5; D is unclear. The CDR3 spans 14 residues. Germline V lookup: CDR1 LNHDA, CDR2 SQIVND (reference sequence). Trimming cost V 1 base and J 4 bases, with 8 bases left between them. CDR3 DNA: TGTGCCAGTAGTATAGCAGATAAGAATCAGCCCCAGCATTTT. Translation gives CASSIADKNQPQHF.

The chain combines TRBV2 with TRBJ2-3, with D uncertain. Deletions cut 5 bases from V and 6 bases from J, with 9 bases between. Germline V CDR1 and CDR2: SNHLY, FYNNEI. The CDR3 totals 12 residues. The CDR3 reads CASSQYYDTQYF. CDR3 in DNA: TGTGCCAGCAGTCAATACTACGATACGCAGTATTTT.

The chain combines TRBV5-6 with TRBJ1-3; D gene unclear. Germline CDR1 reads SGHDT; CDR2 reads YYEEEE. Trimming pared 0 bases from V and 4 bases from J, leaving 5 bases between. The CDR3 has 13 residues. CDR3 amino acids: CASSLAMGNTIYF. The CDR3 coding sequence is TGTGCCAGCAGCTTGGCTATGGGAAACACCATATATTTT.

This clone was observed a handful of times. The V call is TRBV6-6, the J call TRBJ1-1, with 7 bases fitting TRBD1. Trimming took 6 bases from V and 4 from J; bases not matched to a gene: 2. In germline, CDR1 is MNHNY, CDR2 SVGAGI (reference sequence). The CDR3 covers 12 residues. CDR3 protein: CASRTGPTEAFF. CDR3 bases: TGTGCCAGCAGGACAGGGCCCACTGAAGCTTTCTTT.

The V call is TRBV10-1, the J call TRBJ2-2; tentative D call: TRBD1 (5 bases). Germline CDR1 reads WNHNN; CDR2 reads SYGVQD (reference sequence). V was trimmed by 6 bases and J by 2 bases, leaving 16 bases between them. The length of the CDR3 is 16 residues. The CDR3, as DNA: TGCGCCAGCAGCGCACATAGTGGGGCCAACACCGGGGAGCTGTTTTTT. The encoded protein is CASSAHSGANTGELFF.

This chain joins TRBV19 and TRBJ2-7; perhaps TRBD1 as D (5 bases). Germline V gene sequence: CDR1 LNHDA, CDR2 SQIVND (reference sequence). Trimming left V 4 bases short and J 0 bases short, with 13 bases between. This CDR3 spans 15 amino acids. The CDR3 here is CASSTRTLFSYEQYF. CDR3 DNA: TGTGCCAGTAGTACAAGGACACTATTCTCCTACGAGCAGTACTTC. Filled out from reference TRBV19 and TRBJ2-7, the complete variable domain reads DGGITQSPKYLFRKEGQNVTLSCEQNLNHDAMYWYRQDPGQGLRLIYYSQIVNDFQKGDIAEGYSVSREKKESFPLTVTSAQKNPTAFYLCASSTRTLFSYEQYFGPGTRLTVT.

This clone has just a few counts. The V gene is TRBV4-1, the J gene TRBJ2-3; D tentatively reads TRBD1 or TRBD2 (5 bases each). CDR1 and CDR2 (germline): MGHRA, YSYEKL. CDR3 length equals 14 residues. Trimming cost V 4 bases and J 2 bases, with 10 bases left between them. This CDR3 reads CASSRGGLTDTQYF. The DNA for the CDR3 is TGCGCCAGCAGCCGGGGCGGGCTCACAGATACGCAGTATTTT.